The 7 T cell receptor beta chains given below trace back to one sample, sequenced in a study of blood T cell repertoires in COVID-19. The repertoire was sequenced with immunoSEQ multiplex PCR; TCRdb's copy has only in-frame clones and lacks some. The sample gives about 78,000 clones, around nine tenths of which show up once; 4.5% to 5.5% is in the top ten. Input material: peripheral blood. Receptor source: a man aged 50-59 years with active or convalescent COVID-19.

The rearrangement joins TRBV7-2 to TRBJ1-2; 7 bases align to TRBD1. The CDR3 is made up of 11 amino acids. Germline V CDR1 and CDR2: SGHTA, FQGNSA. Trimming cost V 11 bases and J 8 bases; bases outside gene matches: 8. CDR3 coding DNA: TGTGCCGGAGATCAGGGGGACGGCTACACCTTC. This sequence encodes CAGDQGDGYTF.

This chain joins TRBV18 and TRBJ1-1; D gene uncertain. Trimming pared 2 bases from V and 7 bases from J, leaving 8 bases between. Germline CDR1 KGHSH, CDR2 LQKENI. CDR3 length equals 12 residues. The CDR3 coding sequence is TGTGCCAGCTCACCAATTTCGGGTGAAGCTTTCTTT. It codes for CASSPISGEAFF.

This rearrangement joins TRBV5-1 to TRBJ2-2; unclear D gene. This CDR3 contains 14 residues. Trimming pared 4 bases from V and 0 bases from J, leaving 7 bases between. Germline loops: CDR1 SGHRS, CDR2 YFSETQ. CDR3 protein: CASSADTNTGELFF. The CDR3 DNA reads TGCGCCAGCAGCGCGGATACGAACACCGGGGAGCTGTTTTTT.

V is TRBV29-1 and J is TRBJ2-1; 13 bases align to TRBD2. This CDR3 has 14 residues. Germline V lookup: CDR1 SQVTM, CDR2 ANQGSEA. V lost 6 bases and J lost 3; bases outside the gene matches: 2. CDR3 region: CSVRLAGGYNEQFF. In nucleotides, the CDR3 is TGCAGCGTGCGACTAGCGGGGGGCTACAATGAGCAGTTCTTC.

The chain couples TRBV2 to TRBJ1-2, with D possibly being TRBD1 (5 bases). The CDR3 runs 13 residues. Germline-derived CDR1 and CDR2 are SNHLY and FYNNEI. The ends were cut back, 2 bases at V and 7 bases at J, with 11 bases in the middle. The CDR3, as DNA: TGTGCCAGCAGTGAAAGCAGGGATTCTGGCTACACCTTC. It encodes CASSESRDSGYTF. The full variable domain, in which reference TRBV2 and TRBJ1-2 provide the parts outside the CDR3, is EPEVTQTPSHQVTQMGQEVILRCVPISNHLYFYWYRQILGQKVEFLVSFYNNEISEKSEIFDDQFSVERPDGSNFTLKIRSTKLEDSAMYFCASSESRDSGYTFGSGTRLTVV.

The chain combines TRBV6-5 with TRBJ1-2; D is possibly TRBD1 (5 bases). The CDR3 has 11 amino acids. Germline V lookup: CDR1 MNHEY, CDR2 SVGAGI. Between the trimmed V and J ends, which lost 6 bases and 7 bases, there was a span of 9 bases. As DNA, the CDR3 is TGTGCCAGCAGATCAGGGTTTGGCTACACCTTC. Protein sequence: CASRSGFGYTF.

The rearrangement joins TRBV30 to TRBJ2-7; D is possibly TRBD2 (5 bases). The CDR3 has 11 amino acids. Germline V gene lookup returns CDR1 GTSNPN and CDR2 SVGIG (reference sequence). V was trimmed by 5 bases and J by 9 bases, leaving 14 bases between them. CDR3 DNA sequence: TGTGCCTGGCGACATCTGGAGGTGCAGTACTTC. Translating gives CAWRHLEVQYF.